The entry that follows covers one T cell receptor beta chain sequence. Which antigen it targets is not known. One base away there is no much larger clone; base qualities are not given. As encoded in the germline V gene (reference sequence), CDR1 is LNHDA while CDR2 is SQIVND. The CDR3 measures 12 amino acids from cysteine to phenylalanine. Only CDR3 DNA is held: 36 bases, read in frame from base 1. Deletion took 8 bases off V and 0 bases off J, with a span of 7 bases between the germline ends. The library was produced with PCR. Sequenced using an Illumina HiSeq 4000. High-throughput sequencing was used to profile the CDR3 region of the TCR beta-chain in every patient. Turning to the authors' computational methods: A classifier to discriminate distant-metastatic papillary thyroid cancer patients was built from CDR3 differences across clinicopathological groups. The Shannon index was used to assess repertoire diversity, and the Morisita-Horn index was used to assess tumor-blood repertoire similarity. TCRdb passed the public sequencing reads through fastp at Q25 and MiXCR, retaining productive beta sequences. TCRdb assigned the V and J calls; the authors' analysis was not used. Recorded for this sample are about 21,000 clones; roughly a quarter of them occurred a single time. Around 21% of the sample goes to the ten largest clones.

No patient had received any treatment before thyroid surgery. Patient clinical samples collected from about 2012 to 2019 were retrospectively analysed using T-cell receptor beta sequencing. The data were obtained in a study of metastatic and nonmetastatic thyroid tumors (dated by TCRdb to the early 2020s). Describing the broader study: Repertoires were compared across peripheral blood and tumor or nodule tissue samples from malignant and benign thyroid patients.

The paper as a whole reports these results and caveats: In both blood and tumor samples, TCR beta diversity was reported to be significantly higher in malignant tumors than in benign nodules.

The sequencing input was blood. The V and J segments used are TRBV19 and TRBJ1-2; the D gene is not confidently resolved. This sequence was found in a female donor with papillary thyroid cancer or a benign thyroid nodule (not recorded which). Some clones in this sample may be carry-over from other donors' samples. The CDR3 region reads CASRVTNYGYTF. DNA sequence: TGTGCCAGTCGGGTTACTAACTATGGCTACACCTTC.